This entry lists 9 T cell receptor beta chains sequenced from one sample in a study of human T cells and chemical hapten exposure (dated by TCRdb to the early 2020s). The method behind the library was RACE. Sequencing used a NextSeq 500. TCRdb passed the public sequencing reads through fastp at Q25 and MiXCR, retaining productive beta sequences. Merged by CDR3 protein, the rows form single entries marked with the most common genes and DNA. This sample holds over 150,000 distinct CDR3 sequences; roughly 25% were observed only once. The ten most abundant clones make up around 2.3% of the sample. The meaning of the sample's time point label: patch test 3, about 24 weeks after DPC sensitization. The treatment or condition label corresponds to: therapeutic diphenylcyclopropenone sensitization with weekly scalp DPC. The sequencing used whole blood, collected in connection with sensitization to the hapten diphenylcyclopropenone (DPC). These receptors were collected from a woman aged 18-29 years with alopecia areata. Some clones in this sample may be carry-over from other donors' samples.

In the case of this clonotype: The junction departs from the called germline gene at one end, perhaps through a read error. This chain links TRBV7-9 with TRBJ2-3; 11 bases agree with TRBD2. Per the germline V gene, CDR1 is SEHNR and CDR2 is FQNEAQ (reference sequence). The length of the CDR3 is 14 residues. The CDR3 reads CASSPTSGTGTQYF. The CDR3 DNA sequence: TGTGCCAGCAGCCCGACTAGCGGGACAGGTACGCAGTATTTT. The full variable domain, completed using reference TRBV7-9 and TRBJ2-3, is DTGVSQNPRHKITKRGQNVTFRCDPISEHNRLYWYRQTLGQGPEFLTYFQNEAQLEKSRLLSDRFSAERPKGSFSTLEIQRTEQGDSAMYLCASSPTSGTGTQYFGPGTRLTVL.

V is TRBV7-8 and J is TRBJ1-2; 8 bases fit TRBD1. The germline gives CDR1 SGHVS, CDR2 FQNEAQ. The CDR3 is 12 residues long. Germline trimming cut 10 bases from V and 4 bases from J; bases unmatched to any gene: 5. In DNA form, the CDR3 reads TGTGCCACAGGGGGCGGGGGCTATGGCTACACCTTC. It yields the protein CATGGGGYGYTF.

This clonotype occurred a few times. The genes are TRBV7-9 and TRBJ2-7; TRBD1 aligns across 12 bases. Germline V gene lookup returns CDR1 SEHNR and CDR2 FQNEAQ (reference sequence). This CDR3 has 16 residues. Trimming cost V 5 bases and J 6 bases; bases outside gene matches: 11. CDR3 DNA sequence: TGTGCCAGCAGCCCTCCGGGGACAGGGGGCTGGGGCGAGCAGTACTTC. This encodes CASSPPGTGGWGEQYF.

The genes are TRBV20-1 and TRBJ2-5; 9 nucleotides align to TRBD2. The V segment lost 5 bases and the J segment 9 bases; nucleotides outside the gene matches: 10. This CDR3 region has 13 residues. Germline CDR1 is DFQATT and CDR2 is SNEGSKA (reference sequence). CDR3 residues: CSAPGTSRGAQYF. The DNA of the CDR3 is TGCAGTGCTCCGGGGACTAGCCGGGGGGCCCAGTACTTC.

V is TRBV20-1 and J is TRBJ1-2; the D gene is possibly TRBD1 (5 bases). Germline CDR1 is DFQATT and CDR2 is SNEGSKA (reference sequence). The CDR3 is made up of 15 amino acids. The V end was cut by 4 bases, the J end by 0 bases, with 15 bases between. CDR3 loop: CSATGTDAANYGYTF. CDR3 sequence (DNA): TGCAGTGCTACCGGGACGGATGCAGCTAACTATGGCTACACCTTC.

This clonotype has only a few counts. Written as DNA, the CDR3 is TGCAGTGCTCCTCCACTCCTAGCGGGAGGAGGGAATGAGCAGTTCTTC. As protein: CSAPPLLAGGGNEQFF. The rearrangement uses TRBV20-1 and TRBJ2-1; 11 nucleotides line up with TRBD2. The CDR3 extends over 16 amino acids. V shed 5 bases, J shed 7 bases, and the junction held 13 bases outside the gene matches. Germline CDR1 is DFQATT and CDR2 is SNEGSKA (reference sequence).

This clonotype was seen ten or more times. The CDR3 DNA reads as TGTGCCTGGAGTTCCCCCGGGCGGTATAATCAGCCCCAGCATTTT. Amino acid sequence: CAWSSPGRYNQPQHF. The rearrangement joins TRBV30 to TRBJ1-5, with D unclear. Trimming took 2 bases from V and 4 from J, leaving 15 bases between them. The CDR3 consists of 15 residues. CDR1 is GTSNPN and CDR2 is SVGIG in the germline V gene (reference sequence).

This clonotype appeared a few times. The gene calls are TRBV7-9 and TRBJ2-2, with D perhaps matching TRBD1 (5 bases). The V end lost 5 bases, the J end lost 4 bases, and 11 bases lay between the germline ends. The CDR3 sequence is 14 residues long. CDR1 is SEHNR, CDR2 FQNEAQ, per germline (reference sequence). CDR3 nucleotides: TGTGCCAGCAGCCCGCCAGGGTCCACCGGGGAGCTGTTTTTT. Translated, it gives CASSPPGSTGELFF.

The gene calls are TRBV12-3 or TRBV12-4 and TRBJ1-1; D is undetermined. V was clipped by 1 base and J by 7 bases, with 7 bases between them. CDR3 size: 12 residues. The CDR3 here is CASSLGAGEAFF. The CDR3 DNA is TGTGCCAGCAGTTTAGGGGCAGGTGAAGCTTTCTTT.